Each of the 28 T cell receptor beta chains below was sequenced from the same sample in a study of fetal regulatory T cell absence and autoimmunity. Method: immunoSEQ multiplex PCR; TCRdb's copy keeps in-frame clones and lacks some. The sample holds around 45,000 clones; about four fifths are singletons and the top ten take over 0.4%. The sequenced sample was cord blood. These receptor sequences come from a newborn boy with IPEX syndrome.

The rearrangement joins TRBV19 to TRBJ2-6; tentatively, D is TRBD1 or TRBD2 (5 bases each). V lost 2 bases to trimming and J lost 2 bases, with 16 bases between them. Germline loops: CDR1 LNHDA, CDR2 SQIVND (reference sequence). This CDR3 is 18 amino acids long. The CDR3 region has the DNA TGTGCCAGTAGTATAACTCTAGGGACGGGCCCTGGGGCCAACGTCCTGACTTTC. Protein sequence: CASSITLGTGPGANVLTF.

This clone was counted a single time. The chain carries TRBV4-3 and TRBJ2-1, with 10 bases identical to TRBD1. CDR3 length: 15 residues. The V gene's germline CDR1 is LGHNA and CDR2 YSLEER. V shed 4 bases, J shed 8 bases, and the junction held 8 bases outside the gene matches. This chain's CDR3 is CASSRQTGGLYEQFF. The CDR3 nucleotides are TGCGCCAGCAGCCGACAGACAGGGGGCCTATATGAGCAGTTCTTC.

The chain couples TRBV5-1 to TRBJ1-2; D is unresolved. Germline V gives CDR1 SGHRS, CDR2 YFSETQ. CDR3 size: 13 residues. With 3 bases removed from V and 4 bases from J, the gap between germline ends came to 10 bases. The CDR3 here is CASSSSQIYGYTF. CDR3 coding DNA: TGCGCCAGCAGCTCTTCACAGATCTATGGCTACACCTTC.

This chain connects TRBV9 to TRBJ2-2; 9 nucleotides agree with TRBD1. The germline CDR1 and CDR2 sequences are SGDLS and YYNGEE. This CDR3 spans 17 amino acids. J gave up 6 bases and V 0 bases, and 9 bases lay outside the gene matches. The CDR3 sequence is CASSVARDRVPAGELFF. The CDR3 nucleotides read TGTGCCAGCAGCGTAGCTCGGGACAGGGTTCCCGCCGGGGAGCTGTTTTTT.

The V and J genes are TRBV9 and TRBJ1-1, with D unclear. Trimming took 3 bases from V and 1 from J, leaving 13 bases between them. Germline CDR1 is SGDLS and CDR2 is YYNGEE. The length of the CDR3 is 15 residues. This CDR3 is CASSGPGSRNTEAFF. CDR3 DNA: TGTGCCAGCAGCGGACCGGGGTCCCGGAACACTGAAGCTTTCTTT.

The chain combines TRBV11-2 with TRBJ2-3; TRBD2 matches 9 bases. The ends lost 8 bases at V and 7 bases at J; junction bases unmatched: 16. This CDR3 comprises 16 residues. In germline, CDR1 is SGHAT, CDR2 FQNNGV. The CDR3 region has the DNA TGTGCCAGCCTTCCTGTGGCGCGGGAGGGCCCAAATACGCAGTATTTT. Residues: CASLPVAREGPNTQYF.

V usage is TRBV9 and J usage is TRBJ2-1; TRBD2 aligns across 8 bases. V shed 0 bases, J shed 15 bases, and the junction held 8 bases outside the gene matches. The V gene's germline CDR1 is SGDLS and CDR2 YYNGEE. The CDR3 is made up of 13 amino acids. CDR3 sequence reads: CASSVAEGLDLFF. The CDR3 nucleotides are TGTGCCAGCAGCGTAGCTGAGGGACTAGACCTGTTCTTC.

J is TRBJ2-1 and V is TRBV6-5, with D unclear. The CDR3 has 11 residues. Trimming took off 4 bases at V and 7 bases at J, with 5 bases between the two ends. Germline-derived CDR1 and CDR2 are MNHEY and SVGAGI. The CDR3 here is CASSLGNEQFF. Here the CDR3 DNA reads TGTGCCAGCAGTTTAGGGAATGAGCAGTTCTTC.

This chain joins TRBV2 and TRBJ2-5; TRBD1 might be the D (6 bases). With 6 bases removed from V and 0 bases from J, the gap between germline ends came to 17 bases. The CDR3 runs 16 residues. Looked up from germline, CDR1 is SNHLY and CDR2 is FYNNEI. CDR3 residues: CASRVLLGQNQETQYF. The CDR3 nucleotides are TGTGCCAGCAGGGTATTACTAGGACAGAACCAAGAGACCCAGTACTTC.

There are a few counts of this clone. The rearrangement links TRBV4-1 to TRBJ1-2; 7 positions agree with TRBD1. CDR3 length: 13 amino acids. V lost 4 bases to trimming and J lost 4 bases; unmatched junction nucleotides: 3. The germline CDR1 and CDR2 sequences are MGHRA and YSYEKL. The CDR3 coding sequence is TGCGCCAGCAGCCGAGGGGGCTCCTATGGCTACACCTTC. This codes for CASSRGGSYGYTF.

V gene TRBV30 combines with J gene TRBJ2-2; 11 bases are a match to TRBD2. The V segment lost 7 bases and the J segment 6 bases; nucleotides outside the gene matches: 7. The CDR3 totals 14 residues. Germline V lookup: CDR1 GTSNPN, CDR2 SVGIG (reference sequence). The CDR3 loop is CAFSGRARAGELFF. The CDR3 bases are TGTGCCTTTAGCGGGAGGGCCAGGGCCGGGGAGCTGTTTTTT.

V gene TRBV6-5 combines with J gene TRBJ1-4; D is undetermined. From germline, CDR1 is MNHEY and CDR2 SVGAGI. The V end lost 7 bases, the J end lost 7 bases, and 16 bases lay between the germline ends. This CDR3 comprises 14 residues. CDR3 loop: CASKMPKLGEKLFF. CDR3 DNA: TGTGCCAGCAAAATGCCAAAGTTGGGTGAAAAACTGTTTTTT.

The V call is TRBV6-5, the J call TRBJ2-7; the match to TRBD2 covers 12 bases. V shed 0 bases, J shed 2 bases, and the junction held 2 bases outside the gene matches. The germline CDR1 and CDR2 sequences are MNHEY and SVGAGI. The CDR3 is made up of 16 amino acids. CDR3: CASSYSRLAGAYEQYF. The CDR3 DNA is TGTGCCAGCAGTTACTCGAGACTAGCGGGAGCCTACGAGCAGTACTTC.

This chain connects TRBV5-1 to TRBJ2-7, with D possibly matching TRBD2 (6 bases). In germline, CDR1 is SGHRS, CDR2 YFSETQ. The CDR3 has 14 amino acids. The V end was cut by 3 bases, the J end by 2 bases, with 12 bases between. As DNA, the CDR3 is TGCGCCAGCAGCTACCGGGGGTCTACCTACGAGCAGTACTTC. It translates to CASSYRGSTYEQYF.

This clone was observed a few times. The V and J genes are TRBV2 and TRBJ1-2; D is ambiguous. CDR1 SNHLY and CDR2 FYNNEI come from the germline V gene. V was shortened by 4 bases and J by 4 bases, with 7 bases between the two germline ends. There are 12 residues in the CDR3. The CDR3 is CASSGRGYGYTF. The CDR3, as DNA: TGTGCCAGCAGTGGGCGGGGCTATGGCTACACCTTC.

The J gene is TRBJ2-1, the V gene TRBV12-5, with TRBD1 matching 10 bases. J was trimmed by 2 bases and V by 6 bases; bases with no gene match: 10. From germline, CDR1 is LGHNT and CDR2 FRNRAP. The CDR3 contains 17 residues. This CDR3 is CASGPILDRGPYNEQFF. CDR3 bases: TGTGCTAGTGGCCCCATCCTCGACAGGGGGCCCTACAATGAGCAGTTCTTC. Looking up the rest from reference TRBV12-5 and TRBJ2-1 gives the full variable domain: DARVTQTPRHKVTEMGQEVTMRCQPILGHNTVFWYRQTMMQGLELLAYFRNRAPLDDSGMPKDRFSAEMPDATLATLKIQPSEPRDSAVYFCASGPILDRGPYNEQFFGPGTRLTVL.

V usage is TRBV21-1 and J usage is TRBJ2-5; TRBD1, the D gene given by the table, was not confirmed from the DNA. TRBV21-1 is labeled a pseudogene. CDR3 size: 16 residues. This CDR3 reads CASSKNRTGGQETQYF. The CDR3 nucleotides are TGTGCCAGCAGCAAAAATCGGACAGGGGGCCAAGAGACCCAGTACTTC.

This clone was detected a few times. The chain joins TRBV27 to TRBJ2-2; D is tentatively TRBD1 or TRBD2 (5 bases each). Germline CDR1 reads MNHEY; CDR2 reads SMNVEV (reference sequence). V lost 2 bases and J 6 bases, leaving 7 bases between the germline ends. CDR3 size: 13 residues. For the CDR3, the DNA is TGTGCCAGCAGTTTAGGGGGTTCCGGGGAGCTGTTTTTT. It encodes CASSLGGSGELFF.

The chain links TRBV7-8 to TRBJ1-2; TRBD1 is a possible D gene (6 bases). Per germline, CDR1 SGHVS and CDR2 FQNEAQ. The CDR3 loop spans 20 amino acids. V was pared by 5 bases and J by 7 bases, with 35 bases between. CDR3 sequence: CASSPGLGSLSGLGAGGYTF. The CDR3 nucleotides are TGTGCCAGCAGCCCCGGATTGGGGAGTCTAAGTGGATTGGGGGCGGGTGGCTACACCTTC.

The V and J genes are TRBV2 and TRBJ2-7; weak D call: TRBD2 (6 bases). Deletions cut 7 bases from V and 4 bases from J, with 17 bases between. The CDR3 is 14 residues long. From germline, CDR1 is SNHLY and CDR2 FYNNEI. The CDR3 DNA reads TGTGCCAGCACGATTGGGGTAGCGGAGTACGAGCAGTACTTC. The encoded protein is CASTIGVAEYEQYF.

The rearrangement uses TRBV27 and TRBJ2-3, with a tentative D call TRBD1 (5 bases). The germline V gene has CDR1 MNHEY and CDR2 SMNVEV (reference sequence). The CDR3 extends over 15 amino acids. Trimming took off 0 bases at V and 6 bases at J, with 13 bases between the two ends. CDR3 amino acids: CASSLSRGPRDTQYF. The CDR3, as DNA: TGTGCCAGCAGTTTATCAAGGGGCCCCAGGGATACGCAGTATTTT.

The genes are TRBV6-5 and TRBJ2-7, with D perhaps assigned TRBD1 or TRBD2 (5 bases each). V lost 5 bases and J lost 2, with 10 bases in between. The CDR3 spans 13 residues. Per the germline V gene, CDR1 is MNHEY and CDR2 is SVGAGI. The CDR3 sequence: CASSRDVTYEQYF. CDR3 nucleotide sequence: TGTGCCAGCAGTCGGGACGTGACCTACGAGCAGTACTTC.

V usage is TRBV21-1 and J usage is TRBJ2-1. TRBV21-1 is marked as a pseudogene. The CDR3 extends over 9 amino acids. For the CDR3, the DNA is TGTGCCAGCAGCAAGGGGCAGTTCTTC. It is translated as CASSKGQFF.

The genes are TRBV10-2 and TRBJ1-4; D is possibly TRBD1 (6 bases). Trimming took off 2 bases at V and 4 bases at J, with 14 bases between the two ends. Germline V gives CDR1 WSHSY, CDR2 SAAADI. CDR3 size: 16 residues. The DNA of the CDR3 is TGCGCCAGCAGTGAGCGGGATACAGGGTTTAATGAAAAACTGTTTTTT. The encoded protein is CASSERDTGFNEKLFF.

V is TRBV19 and J is TRBJ1-1; maybe TRBD1 (5 bases). The CDR3 has 16 amino acids. Germline V gene sequence: CDR1 LNHDA, CDR2 SQIVND (reference sequence). The V end lost 3 bases, the J end lost 5 bases, and 19 bases lay between the germline ends. CDR3 in DNA: TGTGCCAGTAGTATCGGCAGGGCTGGAACTGAGACTGAAGCTTTCTTT. This encodes CASSIGRAGTETEAFF.

The rearrangement links TRBV19 to TRBJ1-1; tentatively, D is TRBD1 (5 bases). Between the trimmed V and J ends, which lost 5 bases and 5 bases, there was a span of 18 bases. Germline V gene sequence: CDR1 LNHDA, CDR2 SQIVND (reference sequence). The CDR3 is made up of 15 amino acids. This CDR3 reads CASSSGGAGKTEAFF. CDR3 sequence (DNA): TGTGCCAGTAGTTCCGGTGGGGCAGGGAAAACTGAAGCTTTCTTT.

V and J are TRBV7-9 and TRBJ1-2, with D perhaps TRBD1 (6 bases). This CDR3 has 15 residues. Trimming cost V 5 bases and J 8 bases, with 21 bases left between them. Germline V lookup: CDR1 SEHNR, CDR2 FQNEAQ (reference sequence). CDR3 amino acids: CASSRLGQFTSGYTF. CDR3 sequence (DNA): TGTGCCAGCAGCCGTCTTGGACAGTTCACCTCGGGCTACACCTTC.

This clone was picked up one time. The chain couples TRBV30 to TRBJ2-7, with 7 bases lining up with TRBD2. Losses at the gene ends were 8 bases for V and 3 bases for J; bases not matched to a gene: 1. Per germline, CDR1 GTSNPN and CDR2 SVGIG (reference sequence). This CDR3 region has 10 residues. For the CDR3, the DNA is TGTGCCGGCGGGGGCTACGAGCAGTACTTC. It translates to CAGGGYEQYF.